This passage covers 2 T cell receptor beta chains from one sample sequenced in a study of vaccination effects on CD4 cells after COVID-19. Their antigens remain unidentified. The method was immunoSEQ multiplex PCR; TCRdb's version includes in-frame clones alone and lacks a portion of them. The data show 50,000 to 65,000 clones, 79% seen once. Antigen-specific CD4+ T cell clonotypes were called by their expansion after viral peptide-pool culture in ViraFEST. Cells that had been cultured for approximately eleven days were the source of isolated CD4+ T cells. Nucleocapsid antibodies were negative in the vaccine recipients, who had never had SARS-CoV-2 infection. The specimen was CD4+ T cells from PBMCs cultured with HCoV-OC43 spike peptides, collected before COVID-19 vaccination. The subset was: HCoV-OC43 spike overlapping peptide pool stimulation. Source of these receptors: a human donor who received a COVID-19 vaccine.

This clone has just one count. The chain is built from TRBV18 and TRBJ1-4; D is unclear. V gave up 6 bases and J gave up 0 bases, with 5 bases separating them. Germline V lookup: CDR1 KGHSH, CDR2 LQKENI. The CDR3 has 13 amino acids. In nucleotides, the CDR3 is TGTGCCAGCTCCCGTGCAACTAATGAAAAACTGTTTTTT. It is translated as CASSRATNEKLFF.

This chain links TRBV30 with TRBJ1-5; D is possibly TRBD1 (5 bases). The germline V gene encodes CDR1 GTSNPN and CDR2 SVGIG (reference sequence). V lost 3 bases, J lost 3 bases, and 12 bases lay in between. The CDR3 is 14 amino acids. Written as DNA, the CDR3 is TGTGCCTGGAGATCCCGGGACGTCAATCAGCCCCAGCATTTT. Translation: CAWRSRDVNQPQHF.